These 25 T cell receptor beta chains came from one sample sequenced in a study of blood T cell repertoires in COVID-19 (dated by TCRdb to the early 2020s). Libraries were prepared through the immunoSEQ multiplex PCR assay. Not all clones reach the TCRdb copy of this immuneACCESS table, which keeps in-frame sequences only. Checked studies attribute under half of the gap to unresolved V genes and leave the rest unexplained. The sample table holds 140,000 or so clones, of which about 85% were seen once. More than 2.5% of the sample lies in the top ten. The sequenced sample consisted of peripheral blood. These receptors all come from a human donor with COVID-19, enrolled during active disease. The donor label of this sample is uncertain.

This clone was picked up one time. The gene calls are TRBV6-1 and TRBJ2-7; TRBD1 matches at 9 bases. The germline V gene has CDR1 MNHNS and CDR2 SASEGT. The CDR3 has 15 amino acids. The ends lost 3 bases at V and 3 bases at J; junction bases unmatched: 6. The CDR3 spells CASSEEYRGLYEQYF. The CDR3, as DNA: TGTGCCAGCAGTGAGGAATACAGGGGGCTCTACGAGCAGTACTTC.

V is TRBV7-2 and J is TRBJ1-5; tentative D call: TRBD1 (6 bases). Germline CDR1 and CDR2: SGHTA and FQGNSA. CDR3 length: 16 amino acids. V dropped 1 base and J dropped 1 base, with 11 bases sitting between them. The CDR3 loop reads CASSLEGGASNQPQHF. The CDR3 DNA reads TGTGCCAGCAGCTTAGAAGGGGGGGCGAGCAATCAGCCCCAGCATTTT.

The V gene is TRBV9, the J gene TRBJ1-5; D ambiguous. The CDR3 runs to 15 residues. Germline-derived CDR1 and CDR2 are SGDLS and YYNGEE. Trimming pared 3 bases from V and 6 bases from J, leaving 16 bases between. CDR3 residues: CASSASGGEGQPQHF. CDR3 nucleotide sequence: TGTGCCAGCAGCGCGAGCGGTGGCGAGGGTCAGCCCCAGCATTTT.

The J gene is TRBJ2-5, the V gene TRBV6-5, with D possibly matching TRBD2 (6 bases). This CDR3 has 13 residues. The germline V and J ends were trimmed by 5 bases and 5 bases, with 12 bases remaining between them. CDR1 MNHEY and CDR2 SVGAGI come from the germline V gene. The CDR3 sequence is CASSRVGRETQYF. The CDR3 nucleotides read TGTGCCAGCAGTCGAGTGGGGAGGGAGACCCAGTACTTC.

This rearrangement joins TRBV18 to TRBJ2-4, with 8 bases lining up with TRBD2. Germline assignment: CDR1 KGHSH and CDR2 LQKENI. The CDR3 contains 13 residues. V shed 6 bases, J shed 7 bases, and the junction held 5 bases outside the gene matches. CDR3 amino acids: CASSPREGNIQYF. The CDR3 DNA reads as TGTGCCAGCTCTCCCCGGGAGGGGAACATTCAGTACTTC.

A remark on this clone: Relative to the germline gene, one junction end is altered; a read error may explain this. The chain has TRBV7-7 and TRBJ2-7; D is ambiguous. This CDR3 is built from 14 residues. From germline, CDR1 is SSHAT and CDR2 FNYEAQ (reference sequence). The CDR3 DNA follows: TGTGCTAGCAGCTTAGGAGTCGATTCCTACGAGCAGTACTTC. Translating gives CASSLGVDSYEQYF.

The chain combines TRBV2 with TRBJ2-7, with TRBD2 identical over 7 bases. V shed 7 bases and J 3 bases; nucleotides not matched to a gene: 9. The CDR3 runs 14 residues. The germline V gene has CDR1 SNHLY and CDR2 FYNNEI. The CDR3 reads CASIPSGSLYEQYF. The CDR3 DNA sequence: TGTGCCAGCATACCTAGCGGAAGTCTCTACGAGCAGTACTTC. Supplemented by reference TRBV2 and TRBJ2-7, the full variable domain reads EPEVTQTPSHQVTQMGQEVILRCVPISNHLYFYWYRQILGQKVEFLVSFYNNEISEKSEIFDDQFSVERPDGSNFTLKIRSTKLEDSAMYFCASIPSGSLYEQYFGPGTRLTVT.

The chain has TRBV7-9 and TRBJ2-6; D is undetermined. Trimming removed 4 bases at V and 1 base at J, with 11 bases between. The germline gives CDR1 SEHNR, CDR2 FQNEAQ (reference sequence). This CDR3 is built from 16 residues. CDR3 loop: CASSSQAGSGANVLTF. The CDR3 DNA reads as TGTGCCAGCAGCTCCCAGGCAGGATCTGGGGCCAACGTCCTGACTTTC.

The chain links TRBV2 to TRBJ1-2, with 7 bases that match TRBD1. CDR1 is SNHLY, CDR2 FYNNEI, per germline. This CDR3 region has 15 residues. J was trimmed by 3 bases and V by 9 bases; bases with no gene match: 13. The CDR3 DNA sequence: TGTGCCAGGGGGGCTGGGACAGTTGAGGACTATGGCTACACCTTC. It translates to CARGAGTVEDYGYTF.

The genes are TRBV7-9 and TRBJ2-5, with 11 bases fitting TRBD2. CDR3 length equals 16 residues. After removal of 2 bases from V and 5 bases from J, the junction contained 7 bases not matched to a gene. Germline V gives CDR1 SEHNR, CDR2 FQNEAQ (reference sequence). Written as DNA, the CDR3 is TGTGCCAGCAGCTTACGCTTAGCGGGGGGGCCGGAGACCCAGTACTTC. It is translated as CASSLRLAGGPETQYF.

As DNA, the CDR3 is TGTGCCAGCAGCCCTGGGACAGTCGGGGGAACCGGGGAGCTGTTTTTT. Translating gives CASSPGTVGGTGELFF. The genes are TRBV3-1 (or the pseudogene TRBV3-2) and TRBJ2-2; D is perhaps TRBD1 (7 bases). The CDR3 spans 16 residues. The V gene's germline CDR1 is LGHDT and CDR2 YNNKEL (reference sequence). Trimming took 4 bases from V and 5 from J, leaving 17 bases between them.

This clone came up a few times. The V gene is TRBV3-1 (or the pseudogene TRBV3-2), the J gene TRBJ1-6; D is uncertain. The CDR3 totals 12 residues. CDR1 and CDR2 from the germline V gene are LGHDT and YNNKEL (reference sequence). V was pared by 8 bases and J by 3 bases, with 5 bases between. CDR3 loop: CASRDYNSPLHF. The CDR3 DNA follows: TGTGCCAGCCGGGACTATAATTCACCCCTCCACTTT.

This clone was counted a single time. The V gene is TRBV18, the J gene TRBJ1-1, with D possibly being TRBD1 (5 bases). Trimming left V 6 bases short and J 0 bases short, with 11 bases between. The CDR3 runs 14 residues. The germline V gene encodes CDR1 KGHSH and CDR2 LQKENI. The chain's CDR3 is CASSLGVLNTEAFF. CDR3 nucleotides: TGTGCCAGCTCCCTAGGGGTCTTGAACACTGAAGCTTTCTTT.

The V call is TRBV5-1, the J call TRBJ2-7, with D possibly being TRBD1 (6 bases). The CDR3 extends over 13 amino acids. Germline V gene lookup returns CDR1 SGHRS and CDR2 YFSETQ. V was trimmed by 7 bases and J by 3 bases, leaving 14 bases between them. CDR3 loop: CASGGPGIYEQYF. DNA of the CDR3: TGCGCCAGCGGGGGCCCGGGGATCTACGAGCAGTACTTC.

V usage is TRBV2 and J usage is TRBJ1-5, with 10 bases aligning to TRBD1. With 8 bases clipped from V and 2 bases from J, the junction kept 12 bases outside the gene matches. The CDR3 is 17 amino acids. Germline lookup yields CDR1 SNHLY and CDR2 FYNNEI. CDR3 in amino acids: CASRIGTGVGRNQPQHF. In DNA, the CDR3 is TGTGCCAGCCGGATCGGGACAGGGGTCGGTCGCAATCAGCCCCAGCATTTT.

The V and J genes are TRBV7-9 and TRBJ1-5, with D uncertain. Germline V lookup: CDR1 SEHNR, CDR2 FQNEAQ (reference sequence). This CDR3 has 15 amino acids. The V and J ends lost 5 bases and 5 bases respectively, with 16 bases between them. CDR3 amino acids: CASSGRGQEDQPQHF. The CDR3 nucleotides are TGTGCCAGCAGCGGACGAGGGCAGGAAGATCAGCCCCAGCATTTT. The entire variable domain, with the rest obtained from reference TRBV7-9 and TRBJ1-5, is as follows: DTGVSQNPRHKITKRGQNVTFRCDPISEHNRLYWYRQTLGQGPEFLTYFQNEAQLEKSRLLSDRFSAERPKGSFSTLEIQRTEQGDSAMYLCASSGRGQEDQPQHFGDGTRLSIL.

This clone has only a few counts. The chain employs TRBV3-1 (or the pseudogene TRBV3-2) and TRBJ1-2; TRBD1 matches 7 bases. The germline gives CDR1 LGHDT, CDR2 YNNKEL (reference sequence). This CDR3 is built from 12 residues. V gave up 8 bases and J gave up 8 bases; unmatched junction bases: 8. CDR3 bases: TGTGCCAGCCAGGGGGAGGTAGGCGGCTACACCTTC. This translates into CASQGEVGGYTF.

This clone appeared once. The CDR3 spells CASSPPRGGVAGETQYF. The CDR3 nucleotides read TGTGCCAGTAGTCCCCCTCGGGGGGGGGTCGCGGGAGAGACCCAGTACTTC. The rearrangement uses TRBV19 and TRBJ2-5; 8 nucleotides line up with TRBD2. CDR3 size: 17 residues. Germline CDR1 and CDR2: LNHDA and SQIVND (reference sequence). Trimming at V came to 5 bases and at J to 4 bases, leaving 15 bases not matched to a gene.

V is TRBV30 and J is TRBJ1-2; TRBD1 matches 7 bases. Germline CDR1 GTSNPN, CDR2 SVGIG (reference sequence). V dropped 2 bases and J dropped 4; count of bases not matched to a gene: 7. This CDR3 region has 14 residues. CDR3: CAWSLQGIGYGYTF. For the CDR3, the DNA is TGTGCCTGGAGTCTACAGGGGATAGGCTATGGCTACACCTTC.

The chain is built from TRBV11-2 and TRBJ1-2; TRBD1 is a possible D gene (5 bases). The CDR3 has 15 amino acids. V was trimmed by 5 bases and J by 3 bases, leaving 16 bases between them. Germline V gene data show CDR1 as SGHAT and CDR2 as FQNNGV. The chain's CDR3 is CASSPWGVDYYGYTF. In DNA, the CDR3 is TGTGCCAGCAGCCCGTGGGGGGTGGACTACTATGGCTACACCTTC.

This clone was seen a handful of times. CDR3 sequence: CSTGGTDTQYF. CDR3 sequence (DNA): TGCAGCACAGGGGGCACAGATACGCAGTATTTT. The V gene is TRBV20-1, the J gene TRBJ2-3; 7 bases map to TRBD1. Germline V gene lookup returns CDR1 DFQATT and CDR2 SNEGSKA (reference sequence). The CDR3 consists of 11 residues.

V is TRBV30 and J is TRBJ1-5; D is unclear. Trimming cost V 0 bases and J 4 bases, with 16 bases left between them. The CDR3 is 16 amino acids. Germline V lookup: CDR1 GTSNPN, CDR2 SVGIG (reference sequence). Here the CDR3 DNA reads TGTGCCTGGAGTGTGGGTCAGTACATAGCAAATCAGCCCCAGCATTTT. It specifies CAWSVGQYIANQPQHF.

This clone showed up just once. The rearrangement joins TRBV24-1 to TRBJ2-7; 8 bases match TRBD1. J lost 4 bases, V lost 6 bases, and 10 bases had no gene match. Germline V gene data show CDR1 as KGHDR and CDR2 as SFDVKD. The CDR3 sequence is 15 residues long. The CDR3 spells CATSPGQGRSYEQYF. The CDR3 coding sequence is TGTGCCACCAGTCCAGGACAGGGACGCTCTTACGAGCAGTACTTC.

Comment on this clone: In the same sample, other DNA sequences code for this CDR3. This sequence joins TRBV5-1 and TRBJ2-5, with 12 bases lining up with TRBD1. The germline CDR1 and CDR2 sequences are SGHRS and YFSETQ. Germline trimming cut 4 bases from V and 0 bases from J; bases unmatched to any gene: 4. The CDR3 covers 16 residues. Written as DNA, the CDR3 is TGCGCCAGCAGCCCCGGGACAGGGGGCTACCAAGAGACCCAGTACTTC. This encodes CASSPGTGGYQETQYF.

The chain carries TRBV5-4 and TRBJ1-4; 7 nucleotides match TRBD1. V shed 5 bases and J 8 bases; nucleotides not matched to a gene: 9. The length of the CDR3 is 14 residues. The germline gives CDR1 SGHNT, CDR2 YYREEE (reference sequence). The CDR3: CASSRGTDGEKLFF. The CDR3 nucleotides are TGTGCCAGCAGTCGAGGGACAGACGGGGAAAAACTGTTTTTT.